The clone carrying this TCR beta chain was picked up many times. The CDR3 sequence is 21 residues long. V gave up 5 bases and J gave up 0 bases; unmatched junction bases: 16. Germline CDR1 is MDHEN and CDR2 is SYDVKM. These data belong to a study of T-cell reconstitution after alpha-beta-depleted transplantation in children. Unique molecular identifiers were built into the TCRbeta library. A single record per CDR3 protein comes from TCRdb applying MiXCR to the PCR reads. Found here are approximately 590,000 distinct CDR3 sequences, roughly a tenth of them singletons; the top ten hold around 4%. The source is a human donor who donated a stem cell graft to a child with acute myeloid leukemia. The source material was PBMCs from the stem cell graft donor, sampled from the stem cell graft. This chain links TRBV28 with TRBJ2-3; TRBD2 agrees at 14 bases. In DNA form, the CDR3 reads TGTGCCAGCAGTCCGCTCTGGACTAGCGGGAGGAGGGACCGAAGCACAGATACGCAGTATTTT. It specifies CASSPLWTSGRRDRSTDTQYF.